This TCR beta chain was captured by sequencing in a study of T cells in Graves' hyperthyroidism and ophthalmopathy. Researchers took RNA transcripts and amplified the TCR beta CDR3 regions from them. The HTBI set primed first-round TCR CDR3 RT-PCR. In TCRdb, the multiplex PCR reads were re-called with MiXCR into one record per CDR3 protein. The data hold 250,000 to 300,000 distinct CDR3 sequences, with less than 15% observed a single time. This clonotype was seen more than once but under ten times. Per germline, CDR1 MRHNA and CDR2 SNTAGT. V was trimmed by 6 bases and J by 8 bases, leaving 14 bases between them. CDR3 length: 13 residues. Disease duration under 2 months; hyperthyroidism patients were aged 18 to 65.

This TCR was recovered from a woman aged 30 to 39 with Graves' hyperthyroidism that later progressed to Graves' ophthalmopathy. V gene TRBV6-4 combines with J gene TRBJ2-1; maybe TRBD1 (6 bases). The source material was blood. CDR3 in amino acids: CASRDTGSDEQFF. The CDR3 DNA sequence: TGTGCCAGCAGGGATACAGGGTCGGATGAGCAGTTCTTC.